A single sample gave rise to the 20 T cell receptor beta chains below, sequenced in a study of blood T cell repertoires in COVID-19. Using immunoSEQ multiplex PCR, the repertoire was profiled, and TCRdb retains in-frame clones only, with some absent. This table holds about 170,000 clones, almost 85% found once. The sample taken for sequencing was peripheral blood. Source of these receptors: a woman aged 80 or over with acute or convalescent COVID-19.

The gene calls are TRBV29-1 and TRBJ2-2, with 10 bases matching TRBD1. J lost 4 bases, V lost 4 bases, and 6 bases had no gene match. This CDR3 comprises 15 residues. Per the germline V gene, CDR1 is SQVTM and CDR2 is ANQGSEA. The CDR3: CSVAGTGDFTGELFF. Here the CDR3 DNA reads TGCAGCGTTGCCGGGACAGGGGACTTCACCGGGGAGCTGTTTTTT.

The chain combines TRBV10-1 with TRBJ2-3; D may be TRBD2 (6 bases). Looked up from germline, CDR1 is WNHNN and CDR2 is SYGVQD (reference sequence). The germline V and J ends were trimmed by 2 bases and 4 bases, with 16 bases remaining between them. The CDR3 covers 16 residues. The CDR3 DNA reads TGCGCCAGCAGTGAGATCCCCACGGGAGTTGCAGATACGCAGTATTTT. It yields the protein CASSEIPTGVADTQYF.

The V and J genes are TRBV19 and TRBJ1-3; no clear D gene. V was cut by 5 bases and J by 0 bases, with 14 bases left in between. The germline V gene has CDR1 LNHDA and CDR2 SQIVND (reference sequence). CDR3 length equals 16 residues. CDR3 loop: CASSPFSPFSGNTIYF. The CDR3 DNA is TGTGCCAGTAGTCCCTTCTCCCCTTTCTCTGGAAACACCATATATTTT.

The DNA for the CDR3 is TGTGCCAGCAGCCCTCCTAAGGGGTTTTACGGCTACACCTTC. It yields the protein CASSPPKGFYGYTF. V and J are TRBV5-6 and TRBJ1-2, with D tentatively TRBD1 (5 bases). V was pared by 4 bases and J by 8 bases, with 18 bases between. CDR1 and CDR2 (germline): SGHDT, YYEEEE. This CDR3 contains 14 residues.

This chain connects TRBV10-3 to TRBJ1-2; no firm D call. The germline V gene has CDR1 ENHRY and CDR2 SYGVKD. The V end lost 1 base, the J end lost 7 bases, and 10 bases lay between the germline ends. The CDR3 is 13 amino acids. CDR3 region: CAISEYEGTGYTF. The CDR3 DNA reads TGTGCCATCAGTGAGTACGAGGGAACTGGCTACACCTTC.

In nucleotides, the CDR3 is TGTGCCAGTAGGGTTACTTCGAGCTCCTACAATGAGCAGTTCTTC. It yields the protein CASRVTSSSYNEQFF. The chain links TRBV19 to TRBJ2-1; D is unclear. V was pared by 6 bases and J by 0 bases, with 12 bases between. The germline V gene encodes CDR1 LNHDA and CDR2 SQIVND (reference sequence). The CDR3 covers 15 residues.

In its sample, this clone was seen a few times. The CDR3 sequence: CASSTISGGNQPQHF. The CDR3 DNA follows: TGTGCCAGTAGTACGATTTCGGGGGGCAATCAGCCCCAGCATTTT. This chain links TRBV19 with TRBJ1-5; possible D gene TRBD1, 5 bases. There are 15 residues in the CDR3. The germline V gene has CDR1 LNHDA and CDR2 SQIVND (reference sequence). The V and J ends lost 4 bases and 2 bases respectively, with 12 bases between them.

This clone was counted a few times. CDR3 in amino acids: CASSESGQAPSTDTQYF. The CDR3 region has the DNA TGCGCCAGCAGTGAGTCAGGACAGGCCCCAAGCACAGATACGCAGTATTTT. The rearrangement links TRBV10-2 to TRBJ2-3; 7 nucleotides line up with TRBD1. This CDR3 is 17 amino acids long. CDR1 is WSHSY and CDR2 is SAAADI in the germline V gene. V dropped 0 bases and J dropped 0; count of bases not matched to a gene: 6.

V gene TRBV7-6 combines with J gene TRBJ1-4; D may be TRBD1 (6 bases). Germline V lookup: CDR1 SGHVS, CDR2 FNYEAQ. The CDR3 totals 15 residues. Trimming pared 4 bases from V and 8 bases from J, leaving 17 bases between. CDR3 nucleotides: TGTGCCAGCAGCTCGGACAGTTGGGCCCCCGAAAAACTGTTTTTT. Its translation is CASSSDSWAPEKLFF.

The chain is built from TRBV5-1 and TRBJ2-3; D is possibly TRBD1 (6 bases). The germline V gene encodes CDR1 SGHRS and CDR2 YFSETQ. Trimming took off 4 bases at V and 3 bases at J, with 18 bases between the two ends. The CDR3 runs to 16 residues. The CDR3 loop reads CASSLNGARGTDTQYF. CDR3 sequence (DNA): TGCGCCAGCAGCCTGAACGGGGCCAGGGGAACAGATACGCAGTATTTT. Using reference TRBV5-1 and TRBJ2-3 for the parts outside the CDR3, the full variable domain is KAGVTQTPRYLIKTRGQQVTLSCSPISGHRSVSWYQQTPGQGLQFLFEYFSETQRNKGNFPGRFSGRQFSNSRSEMNVSTLELGDSALYLCASSLNGARGTDTQYFGPGTRLTVL.

The genes are TRBV14 and TRBJ2-7, with D unclear. V was shortened by 4 bases and J by 3 bases, with 16 bases between the two germline ends. Germline-derived CDR1 and CDR2 are SGHDN and FVKESK. The CDR3 sequence is 15 residues long. CDR3 sequence: CASSRAEVAVYEQYF. The CDR3 region has the DNA TGTGCCAGCAGCCGCGCCGAGGTCGCTGTCTACGAGCAGTACTTC.

This rearrangement joins TRBV10-1 to TRBJ2-7; 8 bases are a match to TRBD1. With 5 bases clipped from V and 1 base from J, the junction kept 1 base outside the gene matches. The CDR3 has 13 residues. Germline V gene data show CDR1 as WNHNN and CDR2 as SYGVQD (reference sequence). As DNA, the CDR3 is TGCGCCAGCAGTAGACAGGGGTCCTACGAGCAGTACTTC. It yields the protein CASSRQGSYEQYF.

The chain is built from TRBV30 and TRBJ2-5; no clear D. Trimming left V 0 bases short and J 2 bases short, with 7 bases between. Germline V CDR1 and CDR2: GTSNPN, SVGIG (reference sequence). The CDR3 contains 13 residues. The CDR3 protein is CAWSVLGQETQYF. DNA of the CDR3: TGTGCCTGGAGTGTTCTAGGTCAAGAGACCCAGTACTTC. Using reference TRBV30 and TRBJ2-5 for the parts outside the CDR3, the full variable domain is SQTIHQWPATLVQPVGSPLSLECTVEGTSNPNLYWYRQAAGRGLQLLFYSVGIGQISSEVPQNLSASRPQDRQFILSSKKLLLSDSGFYLCAWSVLGQETQYFGPGTRLLVL.

The gene calls are TRBV28 and TRBJ1-1, with 8 positions matching TRBD1. The germline V gene has CDR1 MDHEN and CDR2 SYDVKM. The V segment lost 6 bases and the J segment 10 bases; nucleotides outside the gene matches: 10. The CDR3 contains 13 residues. This chain's CDR3 is CASSERVRGRAFF. DNA of the CDR3: TGTGCCAGCAGCGAAAGGGTCAGGGGGCGAGCTTTCTTT.

In this sample, this clone turned up a few times. The chain employs TRBV4-3 and TRBJ2-1; maybe TRBD2 (6 bases). Trimming left V 0 bases short and J 3 bases short, with 15 bases between. The CDR3 has 17 residues. Per germline, CDR1 LGHNA and CDR2 YSLEER. The CDR3 is CASSQDYSGGFYNEQFF. The DNA for the CDR3 is TGCGCCAGCAGCCAAGATTATAGTGGGGGGTTCTACAATGAGCAGTTCTTC.

This clone has only one observation. V and J are TRBV6-2 or TRBV6-3 and TRBJ1-5; D unresolved. From germline, CDR1 is MNHEY and CDR2 SVGEGT. V was shortened by 5 bases and J by 2 bases, with 7 bases between the two germline ends. This CDR3 is built from 13 residues. CDR3 DNA sequence: TGTGCCAGCAGTGCGCGGGGCAATCAGCCCCAGCATTTT. Its protein is CASSARGNQPQHF.

V and J are TRBV11-2 and TRBJ2-5; D is perhaps TRBD1 (6 bases). Per germline, CDR1 SGHAT and CDR2 FQNNGV. V shed 5 bases and J shed 5 bases, with 15 bases lying between them. This CDR3 has 14 residues. CDR3 amino acids: CASSPKTGWETQYF. CDR3 DNA: TGTGCCAGCAGCCCAAAGACAGGATGGGAGACCCAGTACTTC.

This clone was detected only a few times. V and J are TRBV6-6 and TRBJ1-2, with 7 bases matching TRBD1. Unmatched junction bases numbered 11, after V lost 5 bases and J lost 5 bases. Germline CDR1 MNHNY, CDR2 SVGAGI (reference sequence). The length of the CDR3 is 15 residues. The CDR3 sequence: CASSRVQQGWYGYTF. CDR3 coding DNA: TGTGCCAGCAGTCGGGTGCAACAGGGGTGGTATGGCTACACCTTC.

V is TRBV6-2 or TRBV6-3 and J is TRBJ1-1; 9 nucleotides line up with TRBD1. This CDR3 contains 14 residues. In germline, CDR1 is MNHEY, CDR2 SVGEGT. V lost 6 bases, J lost 6 bases, and 8 bases stayed unmatched. For the CDR3, the DNA is TGTGCCAGCAGCCGGACAGGGGTTCTCCCTGAAGCTTTCTTT. As protein: CASSRTGVLPEAFF.

The chain links TRBV7-2 to TRBJ1-2; a weak D match, TRBD1 (5 bases). The germline gives CDR1 SGHTA, CDR2 FQGNSA. The CDR3 length is 13 residues. V was shortened by 2 bases and J by 7 bases, with 11 bases between the two germline ends. DNA of the CDR3: TGTGCCAGCAGCTTAAAAGGGGCGCGTGGCTACACCTTC. Encoded protein: CASSLKGARGYTF.